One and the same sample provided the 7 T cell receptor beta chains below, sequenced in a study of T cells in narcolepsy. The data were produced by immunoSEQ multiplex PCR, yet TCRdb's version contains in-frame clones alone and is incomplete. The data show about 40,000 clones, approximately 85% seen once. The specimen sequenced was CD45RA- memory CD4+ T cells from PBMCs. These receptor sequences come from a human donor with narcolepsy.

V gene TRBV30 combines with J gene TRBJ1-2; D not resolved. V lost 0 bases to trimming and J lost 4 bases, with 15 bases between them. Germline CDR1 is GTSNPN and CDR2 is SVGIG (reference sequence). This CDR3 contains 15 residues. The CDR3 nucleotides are TGTGCCTGGAGTGTACGTACGGCGTATGGCTATGGCTACACCTTC. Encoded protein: CAWSVRTAYGYGYTF. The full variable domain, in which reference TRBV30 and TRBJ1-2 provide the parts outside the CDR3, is SQTIHQWPATLVQPVGSPLSLECTVEGTSNPNLYWYRQAAGRGLQLLFYSVGIGQISSEVPQNLSASRPQDRQFILSSKKLLLSDSGFYLCAWSVRTAYGYGYTFGSGTRLTVV.

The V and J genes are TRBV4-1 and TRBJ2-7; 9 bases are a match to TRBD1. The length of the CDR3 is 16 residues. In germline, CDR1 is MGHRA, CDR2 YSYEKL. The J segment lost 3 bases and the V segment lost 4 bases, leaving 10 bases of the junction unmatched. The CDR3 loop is CASSPNNGQGFYEQYF. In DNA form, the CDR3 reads TGCGCCAGCAGCCCCAATAACGGACAGGGGTTCTACGAGCAGTACTTC.

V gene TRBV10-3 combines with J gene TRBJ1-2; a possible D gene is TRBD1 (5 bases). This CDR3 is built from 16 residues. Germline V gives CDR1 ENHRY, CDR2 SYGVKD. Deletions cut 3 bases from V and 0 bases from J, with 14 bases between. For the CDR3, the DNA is TGTGCCATCAGTGACCGCCGGGACGGCTCTAACTATGGCTACACCTTC. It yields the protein CAISDRRDGSNYGYTF.

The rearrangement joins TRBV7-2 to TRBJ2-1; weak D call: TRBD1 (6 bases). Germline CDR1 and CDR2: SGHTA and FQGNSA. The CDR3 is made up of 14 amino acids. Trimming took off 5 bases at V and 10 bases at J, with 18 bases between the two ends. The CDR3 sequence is CASSPGTPIGEQFF. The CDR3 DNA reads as TGTGCCAGCAGCCCCGGGACACCAATTGGGGAGCAGTTCTTC.

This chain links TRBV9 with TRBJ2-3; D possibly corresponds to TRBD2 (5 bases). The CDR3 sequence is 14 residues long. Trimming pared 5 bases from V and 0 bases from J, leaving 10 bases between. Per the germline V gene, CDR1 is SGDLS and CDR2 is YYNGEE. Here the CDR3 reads CASSPGSSTDTQYF. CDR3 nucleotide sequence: TGTGCCAGCAGTCCTGGGAGTAGCACAGATACGCAGTATTTT.

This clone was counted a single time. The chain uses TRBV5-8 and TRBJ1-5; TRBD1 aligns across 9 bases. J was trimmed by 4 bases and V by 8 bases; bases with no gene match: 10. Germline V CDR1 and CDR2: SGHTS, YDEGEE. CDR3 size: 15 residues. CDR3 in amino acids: CASSKQGASNQPQHF. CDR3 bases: TGTGCCAGTAGTAAACAGGGGGCAAGTAATCAGCCCCAGCATTTT.

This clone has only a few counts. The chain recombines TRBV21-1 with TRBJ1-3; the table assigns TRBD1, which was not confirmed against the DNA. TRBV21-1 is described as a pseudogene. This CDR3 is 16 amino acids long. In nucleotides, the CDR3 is TGTGCCAGCAGCCTCCGCATAGACAGGTTGGAAAACACCATATATTTT. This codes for CASSLRIDRLENTIYF.